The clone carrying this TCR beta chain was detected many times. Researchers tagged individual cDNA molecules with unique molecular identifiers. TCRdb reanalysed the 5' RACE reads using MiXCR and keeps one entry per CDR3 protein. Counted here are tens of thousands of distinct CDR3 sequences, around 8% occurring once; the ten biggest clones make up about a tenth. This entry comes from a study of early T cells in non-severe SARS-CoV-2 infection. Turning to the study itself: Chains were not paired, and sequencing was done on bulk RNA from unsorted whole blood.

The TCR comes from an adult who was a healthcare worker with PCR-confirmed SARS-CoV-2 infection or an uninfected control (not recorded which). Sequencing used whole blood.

The DNA for the CDR3 is TGTGCCAGCAGTTACCGTTGGGCACAGAGCACTGGGGCCAACGTCCTGACTTTC. This translates into CASSYRWAQSTGANVLTF. The chain links TRBV11-2 to TRBJ2-6; D is unresolved. Germline V lookup: CDR1 SGHAT, CDR2 FQNNGV. The CDR3 contains 18 residues. Trimming took off 6 bases at V and 2 bases at J, with 20 bases between the two ends.